Each of the 14 T cell receptor beta chains below was sequenced from the same sample in a study of OX40 agonist ivuxolimab in advanced cancers. The protocol used for the library was the immunoSEQ multiplex PCR assay. TCRdb provides this immuneACCESS table in a form limited to in-frame rearrangements. Some clones are lacking; in checked studies, under half of them reflect an unresolved V gene, and why the rest are absent is not known. The sample data list tens of thousands of clones, and around four fifths of these were observed just once. The leading ten clones occupy around 20% of the sample. Sequences were derived from CD4+ or CD8+ T cells sorted from blood, sampled in a trial of the OX40 agonist ivuxolimab. The receptor source for this set is an adult with an advanced solid tumor such as melanoma, head and neck, liver or kidney cancer.

This rearrangement joins TRBV5-1 to TRBJ2-3; TRBD1 is a possible D gene (6 bases). The CDR3 loop spans 13 amino acids. V lost 4 bases and J 5 bases, leaving 11 bases between the germline ends. Germline V gene data show CDR1 as SGHRS and CDR2 as YFSETQ. The CDR3 loop reads CASSPGGIDTQYF. DNA of the CDR3: TGCGCCAGCAGCCCTGGGGGCATAGATACGCAGTATTTT. Drawing the rest from reference TRBV5-1 and TRBJ2-3, the complete variable domain is KAGVTQTPRYLIKTRGQQVTLSCSPISGHRSVSWYQQTPGQGLQFLFEYFSETQRNKGNFPGRFSGRQFSNSRSEMNVSTLELGDSALYLCASSPGGIDTQYFGPGTRLTVL.

The V and J genes are TRBV5-1 and TRBJ1-1, with a possible D match to TRBD1 (5 bases). The CDR3 contains 14 residues. The V end was cut by 2 bases, the J end by 3 bases, with 11 bases between. Germline V gene lookup returns CDR1 SGHRS and CDR2 YFSETQ. The CDR3 sequence: CASSFQGGDTEAFF. The CDR3 DNA reads as TGCGCCAGCAGCTTCCAGGGTGGCGACACTGAAGCTTTCTTT.

This chain links TRBV6-1 with TRBJ1-2; no reliable D call. The V and J ends lost 8 bases and 4 bases respectively, with 17 bases between them. CDR3 length: 14 residues. Germline V gives CDR1 MNHNS, CDR2 SASEGT. The CDR3 loop is CASQVSGTGYGYTF. The CDR3 DNA is TGTGCCAGCCAGGTTTCAGGCACCGGCTATGGCTACACCTTC.

The chain recombines TRBV2 with TRBJ2-2, with D perhaps matching TRBD2 (6 bases). The germline V and J ends were trimmed by 5 bases and 6 bases, with 10 bases remaining between them. Germline CDR1 reads SNHLY; CDR2 reads FYNNEI. The CDR3 is made up of 13 amino acids. CDR3 in amino acids: CASSRDFSGELFF. DNA of the CDR3: TGTGCCAGCAGTAGGGACTTCTCCGGGGAGCTGTTTTTT.

CDR3 DNA sequence: TGTGCCAGCAGTGAGGGAACAGATACGCAGTATTTT. It translates to CASSEGTDTQYF. The J gene is TRBJ2-3, the V gene TRBV6-5, with a tentative D call TRBD2 (5 bases). V shed 5 bases and J shed 3 bases, with 6 bases lying between them. The CDR3 has 12 amino acids. CDR1 and CDR2 (germline): MNHEY, SVGAGI.

V usage is TRBV5-6 and J usage is TRBJ2-7; D is undetermined. This CDR3 has 16 residues. With 4 bases removed from V and 3 bases from J, the gap between germline ends came to 20 bases. Germline assignment: CDR1 SGHDT and CDR2 YYEEEE. In DNA, the CDR3 is TGTGCCAGCAGCCCCCTGGGCGGCCCCAGCTACTACGAGCAGTACTTC. It specifies CASSPLGGPSYYEQYF.

As regards this clone: This same CDR3 is encoded by further DNA sequences in the sample. The V call is TRBV6-1, the J call TRBJ1-5; D perhaps matches TRBD1 (5 bases). The CDR3 extends over 15 amino acids. Germline V gene sequence: CDR1 MNHNS, CDR2 SASEGT. Trimming shortened V by 3 bases and J by 2 bases, and 11 bases separated the two germline ends. CDR3 sequence reads: CASSEGGIGNQPQHF. The CDR3 DNA sequence: TGTGCCAGCAGTGAGGGGGGTATCGGCAATCAGCCCCAGCATTTT.

This clone was picked up one time. This chain links TRBV29-1 with TRBJ2-7, with a weak D call TRBD1 (5 bases). There are 11 residues in the CDR3. V gave up 4 bases and J gave up 4 bases, with 8 bases separating them. Germline V gene lookup returns CDR1 SQVTM and CDR2 ANQGSEA. As DNA, the CDR3 is TGCAGCGTTGTAGGGGCATACGAGCAGTACTTC. This gives the protein CSVVGAYEQYF.

This clone was counted a single time. The rearrangement uses TRBV5-4 and TRBJ2-5; D might be TRBD1 (6 bases). V lost 0 bases to trimming and J lost 2 bases, with 11 bases between them. This CDR3 contains 15 residues. Per the germline V gene, CDR1 is SGHNT and CDR2 is YYREEE (reference sequence). CDR3 sequence reads: CASSLDWGPQETQYF. CDR3 in DNA: TGTGCCAGCAGCTTGGATTGGGGGCCACAAGAGACCCAGTACTTC.

CDR3 nucleotides: TGTGCCAGCAGTGAGTCTAGCGGGAGAGCGGCGCAGTATTTT. Translating gives CASSESSGRAAQYF. The chain couples TRBV2 to TRBJ2-3; TRBD2 matches 10 bases. The germline gives CDR1 SNHLY, CDR2 FYNNEI. J gave up 10 bases and V 3 bases, and 7 bases lay outside the gene matches. The CDR3 runs 14 residues.

CDR3 sequence: CASSLLAGGYSNTGELFF. CDR3 coding DNA: TGCGCCAGCAGCTTGCTAGCGGGAGGGTATTCGAACACCGGGGAGCTGTTTTTT. This rearrangement joins TRBV5-1 to TRBJ2-2, with 12 bases identical to TRBD2. Germline CDR1 and CDR2: SGHRS and YFSETQ. The CDR3 is 18 amino acids. V lost 1 base, J lost 0 bases, and 4 bases stayed unmatched.

The gene calls are TRBV19 and TRBJ2-7, with 8 bases lining up with TRBD1. This CDR3 comprises 16 residues. Germline CDR1 and CDR2: LNHDA and SQIVND (reference sequence). V was pared by 5 bases and J by 3 bases, with 12 bases of the junction left unmatched. CDR3 in amino acids: CASSALAGTGDYEQYF. As DNA, the CDR3 is TGTGCCAGTAGTGCCCTGGCCGGGACAGGAGACTACGAGCAGTACTTC.

The chain employs TRBV18 and TRBJ2-1; D might be TRBD1 (5 bases). The germline gives CDR1 KGHSH, CDR2 LQKENI. The CDR3 has 15 residues. V was pared by 2 bases and J by 4 bases, with 12 bases between. This CDR3 reads CASSPWQGPYNEQFF. In nucleotides, the CDR3 is TGTGCCAGCTCACCATGGCAGGGCCCGTACAATGAGCAGTTCTTC.

V is TRBV7-3 and J is TRBJ1-2; TRBD1 agrees at 8 bases. CDR1 is SGHTA, CDR2 FQGTGA, per germline. This CDR3 comprises 10 residues. V dropped 11 bases and J dropped 8; count of bases not matched to a gene: 4. The CDR3 bases are TGTGCCTGTGGGACAGGCGGCTACACCTTC. This encodes CACGTGGYTF.